The 32 T cell receptor beta chains given below trace back to one sample, sequenced in a study of blood T cell repertoires in COVID-19. Produced via immunoSEQ multiplex PCR; TCRdb's table is partial and in-frame only. The repertoire consists of some 74,000 clones, with approximately 80% occurring once and the leading ten covering around 38%. What was sequenced was peripheral blood. The source of these receptors is a man older than 75 with acute or convalescent COVID-19.

The chain employs TRBV7-2 and TRBJ2-7; the match to TRBD2 covers 7 bases. The germline V gene has CDR1 SGHTA and CDR2 FQGNSA. The CDR3 covers 15 residues. The V gene end was trimmed by 5 bases and the J gene end by 3 bases; junction bases not matched to a gene: 10. This chain's CDR3 is CASSPGAGSHYEQYF. CDR3 coding DNA: TGTGCCAGCAGCCCCGGAGCGGGGTCCCACTACGAGCAGTACTTC.

This clone was seen only a few times. The CDR3 reads CASSLGRGQPQHF. The CDR3 DNA sequence: TGTGCCAGCAGCTTAGGGAGGGGACAGCCCCAGCATTTT. The rearrangement links TRBV7-2 to TRBJ1-5; the D gene is possibly TRBD1 (5 bases). The CDR3 has 13 residues. The germline V gene has CDR1 SGHTA and CDR2 FQGNSA. Trimming shortened V by 1 base and J by 7 bases, and 8 bases separated the two germline ends.

J is TRBJ1-4 and V is TRBV19, with D possibly TRBD1 on 5 matching bases. Germline CDR1 is LNHDA and CDR2 is SQIVND (reference sequence). The germline V and J ends were trimmed by 5 bases and 1 base, with 14 bases remaining between them. CDR3 length: 16 residues. CDR3 sequence reads: CASSLGGTGTNEKLFF. The CDR3 DNA is TGTGCCAGTAGTCTCGGCGGGACTGGAACTAATGAAAAACTGTTTTTT.

This rearrangement joins TRBV7-9 to TRBJ1-2; no clear D gene. CDR3 size: 13 residues. Germline V gives CDR1 SEHNR, CDR2 FQNEAQ (reference sequence). The germline V and J ends were trimmed by 5 bases and 1 base, with 8 bases remaining between them. The DNA for the CDR3 is TGTGCCAGCAGCCAGGCAATTAACTATGGCTACACCTTC. Translated, it gives CASSQAINYGYTF.

The CDR3 DNA sequence: TGTGCCAGCAGCCAGTCCGGGACAGCTTTAAACACCGGGGAGCTGTTTTTT. Encoded protein: CASSQSGTALNTGELFF. The J gene is TRBJ2-2, the V gene TRBV3-1 (or the pseudogene TRBV3-2), with 7 nucleotides matching TRBD1. The CDR3 contains 17 residues. Germline lookup yields CDR1 LGHDT and CDR2 YNNKEL (reference sequence). The V gene end was trimmed by 3 bases and the J gene end by 2 bases; junction bases not matched to a gene: 9.

This chain links TRBV24-1 with TRBJ2-2; D unresolved. The CDR3 spans 16 residues. V was trimmed by 2 bases and J by 6 bases, leaving 15 bases between them. From germline, CDR1 is KGHDR and CDR2 SFDVKD. This CDR3 is CATSDSQLLRSGELFF. The CDR3 DNA follows: TGTGCCACCAGTGATTCGCAGTTACTAAGGTCCGGGGAGCTGTTTTTT.

V usage is TRBV4-3 and J usage is TRBJ2-1, with 9 bases aligning to TRBD2. This CDR3 region has 15 residues. J gave up 10 bases and V 1 base, and 8 bases lay outside the gene matches. Germline-derived CDR1 and CDR2 are LGHNA and YSLEER. In DNA, the CDR3 is TGCGCCAGCAGCCAAGTGGATAGCGGGGGTTACGAGCAGTTCTTC. Translating it yields CASSQVDSGGYEQFF.

This rearrangement joins TRBV6-2 or TRBV6-3 to TRBJ2-5, with 7 bases fitting TRBD2. The CDR3 length is 14 residues. In germline, CDR1 is MNHEY, CDR2 SVGEGT. V lost 6 bases, J lost 3 bases, and 7 bases stayed unmatched. CDR3 in DNA: TGTGCCAGCAGCCAAGGACTAGTCAAAGAGACCCAGTACTTC. This sequence encodes CASSQGLVKETQYF.

The chain uses TRBV4-1 and TRBJ2-3, with D perhaps matching TRBD1 (5 bases). Germline V gene data show CDR1 as MGHRA and CDR2 as YSYEKL. Trimming took 4 bases from V and 6 from J, leaving 14 bases between them. This CDR3 has 14 residues. In DNA form, the CDR3 reads TGCGCCAGCAGCCCTCAATCTCAGGGCGATACGCAGTATTTT. It codes for CASSPQSQGDTQYF.

The gene calls are TRBV5-1 and TRBJ2-7; D is unresolved. Trimming left V 6 bases short and J 0 bases short, with 13 bases between. The germline V gene encodes CDR1 SGHRS and CDR2 YFSETQ. The CDR3 covers 14 residues. CDR3 loop: CASNPSLSSYEQYF. CDR3 DNA sequence: TGCGCCAGCAACCCCAGTCTCTCCTCCTACGAGCAGTACTTC.

This chain joins TRBV21-1 and TRBJ2-1; the D segment call TRBD2 is taken from the table without a DNA check. TRBV21-1 is flagged as a pseudogene. This CDR3 region has 15 residues. Written as DNA, the CDR3 is TGTGCCAGCAAAGGAACTAGTCGACTACACCTTGAGCAGTTCTTC. Translating it yields CASKGTSRLHLEQFF.

The chain carries TRBV18 and TRBJ1-2, with 12 bases lining up with TRBD1. The CDR3 extends over 17 amino acids. V lost 1 base, J lost 4 bases, and 7 bases stayed unmatched. CDR1 KGHSH and CDR2 LQKENI come from the germline V gene. DNA for the CDR3: TGTGCCAGCTCACCACTCATGGGACAGGGGGCTGGCTATGGCTACACCTTC. This codes for CASSPLMGQGAGYGYTF.

The chain couples TRBV19 to TRBJ2-7; 13 positions agree with TRBD2. J lost 5 bases, V lost 4 bases, and 8 bases had no gene match. This CDR3 region has 16 residues. Germline-derived CDR1 and CDR2 are LNHDA and SQIVND (reference sequence). The CDR3 coding sequence is TGTGCCAGTAGTACCTCCGGGACTAGCGGGAAGGACGAGCAGTACTTC. This codes for CASSTSGTSGKDEQYF.

V and J are TRBV30 and TRBJ1-4, with 10 nucleotides matching TRBD1. J was trimmed by 7 bases and V by 3 bases; bases with no gene match: 5. The germline V gene encodes CDR1 GTSNPN and CDR2 SVGIG (reference sequence). This CDR3 is 14 amino acids long. This chain's CDR3 is CAWRSGQGVEKLFF. CDR3 in DNA: TGTGCCTGGAGATCTGGACAGGGGGTTGAAAAACTGTTTTTT.

The genes are TRBV10-3 and TRBJ1-5; 9 nucleotides agree with TRBD1. Germline CDR1 is ENHRY and CDR2 is SYGVKD. This CDR3 has 14 residues. V trimming: 4 bases; J trimming: 7 bases; junction bases outside the gene matches: 5. CDR3 bases: TGTGCCATCAGTGCCGAACAGGGGGCACAGCCCCAGCATTTT. This translates into CAISAEQGAQPQHF.

The V call is TRBV5-4, the J call TRBJ2-3, with 16 bases that match TRBD2. The CDR3 has 18 residues. Looked up from germline, CDR1 is SGHNT and CDR2 is YYREEE (reference sequence). Trimming at V came to 5 bases and at J to 5 bases, leaving 11 bases not matched to a gene. CDR3 sequence: CASRTPGLAGGPKDTQYF. In nucleotides, the CDR3 is TGTGCCAGCAGAACGCCGGGACTAGCGGGGGGGCCTAAAGATACGCAGTATTTT.

The rearrangement uses TRBV18 and TRBJ1-1, with 7 bases lining up with TRBD1. The CDR3 contains 13 residues. V shed 4 bases, J shed 7 bases, and the junction held 6 bases outside the gene matches. Germline loops: CDR1 KGHSH, CDR2 LQKENI. CDR3 bases: TGTGCCAGCTCACGGGACAGCGCTAGTGAAGCTTTCTTT. This encodes CASSRDSASEAFF.

This clone occurred once. The V and J genes are TRBV4-1 and TRBJ2-2, with a possible D match to TRBD1 (5 bases). CDR3 length: 15 residues. Trimming took 0 bases from V and 2 from J, leaving 7 bases between them. The germline V gene has CDR1 MGHRA and CDR2 YSYEKL. The CDR3 nucleotides read TGCGCCAGCAGCCAAGAAGGGGCCAACACCGGGGAGCTGTTTTTT. It specifies CASSQEGANTGELFF.

This rearrangement joins TRBV7-9 to TRBJ2-5; 7 bases are a match to TRBD2. V lost 2 bases and J lost 3; bases outside the gene matches: 0. This CDR3 has 13 amino acids. Germline V gene lookup returns CDR1 SEHNR and CDR2 FQNEAQ (reference sequence). CDR3: CASSLTSEETQYF. The DNA for the CDR3 is TGTGCCAGCAGCTTAACTAGCGAAGAGACCCAGTACTTC.

The chain has TRBV7-2 and TRBJ1-6; D is perhaps TRBD1 (6 bases). CDR1 and CDR2 (germline): SGHTA, FQGNSA. V gave up 6 bases and J gave up 7 bases, with 13 bases separating them. The CDR3 spans 14 residues. CDR3 region: CASRPGQMNSPLHF. Written as DNA, the CDR3 is TGTGCCAGCAGACCAGGACAGATGAATTCACCCCTCCACTTT.

The rearrangement joins TRBV4-1 to TRBJ2-1; D is possibly TRBD1 (6 bases). Trimming shortened V by 3 bases and J by 2 bases, and 11 bases separated the two germline ends. Germline values: CDR1 MGHRA, CDR2 YSYEKL. This CDR3 comprises 15 residues. The chain's CDR3 is CASSQGQGTYNEQFF. In DNA form, the CDR3 reads TGCGCCAGCAGCCAGGGACAAGGCACCTACAATGAGCAGTTCTTC.

The chain recombines TRBV6-5 with TRBJ2-3, with a possible D match to TRBD1 (6 bases). CDR1 and CDR2 from the germline V gene are MNHEY and SVGAGI. V was pared by 2 bases and J by 6 bases, with 12 bases between. The CDR3 is made up of 14 amino acids. In DNA form, the CDR3 reads TGTGCCAGCAGTTACGTAGGGACAAGTGATACGCAGTATTTT. Translating it yields CASSYVGTSDTQYF.

The J gene is TRBJ1-2, the V gene TRBV2, with a tentative D call TRBD1 (5 bases). Trimming pared 2 bases from V and 5 bases from J, leaving 12 bases between. Germline CDR1 is SNHLY and CDR2 is FYNNEI. This CDR3 region has 14 residues. CDR3 nucleotide sequence: TGTGCCAGCAGTGAATGGGTTAGGGGTTATGGCTACACCTTC. Translation gives CASSEWVRGYGYTF.

The chain joins TRBV10-2 to TRBJ1-1; D not resolved. From germline, CDR1 is WSHSY and CDR2 SAAADI. The germline V and J ends were trimmed by 4 bases and 3 bases, with 9 bases remaining between them. The CDR3 length is 13 residues. Written as DNA, the CDR3 is TGCGCCAGCAGTGTGGTCGAGGACACTGAAGCTTTCTTT. It encodes CASSVVEDTEAFF.

The V gene is TRBV6-4, the J gene TRBJ2-1; 8 positions agree with TRBD1. The CDR3 is made up of 15 amino acids. The V gene's germline CDR1 is MRHNA and CDR2 SNTAGT. V lost 6 bases to trimming and J lost 2 bases; unmatched junction nucleotides: 6. The chain's CDR3 is CASSGQGGPYNEQFF. The CDR3 nucleotides are TGTGCCAGCAGCGGACAGGGAGGCCCCTACAATGAGCAGTTCTTC.

The rearrangement links TRBV10-1 to TRBJ2-4, with a tentative D call TRBD1 (6 bases). The CDR3 is 15 amino acids. Per the germline V gene, CDR1 is WNHNN and CDR2 is SYGVQD (reference sequence). V lost 3 bases, J lost 7 bases, and 16 bases lay in between. The CDR3 coding sequence is TGCGCCAGCAGTGATACCAGGGGAAGGGTTAACATTCAGTACTTC. Its protein product is CASSDTRGRVNIQYF.

The V gene is TRBV30, the J gene TRBJ1-4; 7 bases map to TRBD1. The germline V gene has CDR1 GTSNPN and CDR2 SVGIG (reference sequence). The CDR3 totals 15 residues. After removal of 2 bases from V and 3 bases from J, the junction contained 6 bases not matched to a gene. For the CDR3, the DNA is TGTGCCTGGAGTACCGCCGGACAGGCTAATGAAAAACTGTTTTTT. This codes for CAWSTAGQANEKLFF.

The chain recombines TRBV6-2 or TRBV6-3 with TRBJ2-2; D ambiguous. This CDR3 is built from 13 residues. Trimming left V 5 bases short and J 4 bases short, with 8 bases between. Germline loops: CDR1 MNHEY, CDR2 SVGEGT. The CDR3 DNA is TGTGCCAGCAGTAACCTAGGCACCGGGGAGCTGTTTTTT. This translates into CASSNLGTGELFF.

The chain is built from TRBV28 and TRBJ2-7, with 7 bases identical to TRBD2. The germline gives CDR1 MDHEN, CDR2 SYDVKM. The CDR3 covers 15 residues. After removal of 6 bases from V and 3 bases from J, the junction contained 11 bases not matched to a gene. This chain's CDR3 is CASSSPGGNYYEQYF. CDR3 in DNA: TGTGCCAGCAGCTCACCCGGGGGGAACTACTACGAGCAGTACTTC. The entire variable domain, with the rest obtained from reference TRBV28 and TRBJ2-7, is as follows: DVKVTQSSRYLVKRTGEKVFLECVQDMDHENMFWYRQDPGLGLRLIYFSYDVKMKEKGDIPEGYSVSREKKERFSLILESASTNQTSMYLCASSSPGGNYYEQYFGPGTRLTVT.

CDR3 nucleotide sequence: TGTGCCAGCAGCGGCTCAGGGTTTTGGAACACTGAAGCTTTCTTT. It codes for CASSGSGFWNTEAFF. V and J are TRBV9 and TRBJ1-1; tentatively, D is TRBD1 (5 bases). The CDR3 spans 15 residues. The germline V gene encodes CDR1 SGDLS and CDR2 YYNGEE. V was cut by 3 bases and J by 1 base, with 13 bases left in between.

This clone was found once. The genes are TRBV7-3 and TRBJ2-2; 8 positions match TRBD2. The V and J ends lost 4 bases and 6 bases, in that order; junction bases with no gene match: 4. CDR1 is SGHTA, CDR2 FQGTGA, per germline. The CDR3 extends over 14 amino acids. CDR3 loop: CASSSGGAAGELFF. As DNA, the CDR3 is TGTGCCAGCAGCTCCGGGGGGGCCGCCGGGGAGCTGTTTTTT.

The V call is TRBV19, the J call TRBJ2-7; possible D gene TRBD2, 6 bases. Trimming removed 6 bases from V and 3 bases from J, with 15 bases in between. The V gene's germline CDR1 is LNHDA and CDR2 SQIVND (reference sequence). The CDR3 extends over 14 amino acids. CDR3 protein: CASRRGITGYEQYF. CDR3 nucleotide sequence: TGTGCCAGTAGACGCGGGATTACGGGCTACGAGCAGTACTTC. Full variable domain (outside the CDR3, taken from reference TRBV19 and TRBJ2-7): DGGITQSPKYLFRKEGQNVTLSCEQNLNHDAMYWYRQDPGQGLRLIYYSQIVNDFQKGDIAEGYSVSREKKESFPLTVTSAQKNPTAFYLCASRRGITGYEQYFGPGTRLTVT.